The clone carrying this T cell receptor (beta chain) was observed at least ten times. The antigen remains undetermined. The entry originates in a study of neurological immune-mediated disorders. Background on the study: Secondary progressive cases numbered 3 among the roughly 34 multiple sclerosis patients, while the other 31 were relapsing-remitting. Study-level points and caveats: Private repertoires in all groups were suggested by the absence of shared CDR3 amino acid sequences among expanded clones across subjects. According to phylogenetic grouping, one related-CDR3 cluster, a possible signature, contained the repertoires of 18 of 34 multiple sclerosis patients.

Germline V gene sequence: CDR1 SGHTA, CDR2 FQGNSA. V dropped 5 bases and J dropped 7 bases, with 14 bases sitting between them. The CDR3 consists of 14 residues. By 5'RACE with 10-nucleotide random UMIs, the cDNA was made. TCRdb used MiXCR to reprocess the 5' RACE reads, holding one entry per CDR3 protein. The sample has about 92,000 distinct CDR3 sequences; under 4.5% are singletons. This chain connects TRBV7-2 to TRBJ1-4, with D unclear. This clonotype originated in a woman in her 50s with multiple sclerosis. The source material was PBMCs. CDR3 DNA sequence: TGTGCCAGCAGCCGTAGAGCCGGCGGTGAAAAACTGTTTTTT. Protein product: CASSRRAGGEKLFF.